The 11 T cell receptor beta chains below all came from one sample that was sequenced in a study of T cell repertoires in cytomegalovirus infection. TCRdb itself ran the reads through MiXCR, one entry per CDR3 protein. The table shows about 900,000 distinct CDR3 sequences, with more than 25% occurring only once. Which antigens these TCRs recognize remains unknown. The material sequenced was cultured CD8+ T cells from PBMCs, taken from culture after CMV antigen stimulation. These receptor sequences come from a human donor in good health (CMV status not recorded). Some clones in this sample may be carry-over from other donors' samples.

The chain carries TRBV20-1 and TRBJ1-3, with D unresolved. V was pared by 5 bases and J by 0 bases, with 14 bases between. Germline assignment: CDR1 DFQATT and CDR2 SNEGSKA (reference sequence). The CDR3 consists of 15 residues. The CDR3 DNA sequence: TGCAGTGCTTATAAGACCCCGAACTCTGGAAACACCATATATTTT. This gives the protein CSAYKTPNSGNTIYF.

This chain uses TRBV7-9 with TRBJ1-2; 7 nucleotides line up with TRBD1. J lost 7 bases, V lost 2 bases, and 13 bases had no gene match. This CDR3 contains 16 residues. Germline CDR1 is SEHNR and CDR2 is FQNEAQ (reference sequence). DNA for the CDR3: TGTGCCAGCAGCTTAATCGACAGGGCGGGAAACCTTGGCTACACCTTC. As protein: CASSLIDRAGNLGYTF.

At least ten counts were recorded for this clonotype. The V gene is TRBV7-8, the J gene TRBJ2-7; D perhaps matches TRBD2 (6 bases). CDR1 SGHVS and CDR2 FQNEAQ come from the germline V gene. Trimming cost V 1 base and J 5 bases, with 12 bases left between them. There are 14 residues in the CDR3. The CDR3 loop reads CASSLGRGPHEQYF. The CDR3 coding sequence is TGTGCCAGCAGCTTAGGGCGGGGCCCCCACGAGCAGTACTTC. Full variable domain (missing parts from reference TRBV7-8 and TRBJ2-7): GAGVSQSPRYKVAKRGQDVALRCDPISGHVSLFWYQQALGQGPEFLTYFQNEAQLDKSGLPSDRFFAERPEGSVSTLKIQRTQQEDSAVYLCASSLGRGPHEQYFGPGTRLTVT.

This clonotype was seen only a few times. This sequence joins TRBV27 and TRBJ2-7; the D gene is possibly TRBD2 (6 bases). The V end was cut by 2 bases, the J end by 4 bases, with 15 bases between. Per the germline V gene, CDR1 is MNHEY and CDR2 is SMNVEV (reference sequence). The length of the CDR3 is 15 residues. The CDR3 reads CASSLPSGEPYEQYF. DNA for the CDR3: TGTGCCAGCAGTTTACCCTCGGGAGAACCTTACGAGCAGTACTTC.

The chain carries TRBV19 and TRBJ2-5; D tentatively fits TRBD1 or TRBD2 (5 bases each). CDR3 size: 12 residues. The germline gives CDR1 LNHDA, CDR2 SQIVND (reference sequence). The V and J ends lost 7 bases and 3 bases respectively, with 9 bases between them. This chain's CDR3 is CASIGDEETQYF. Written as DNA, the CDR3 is TGTGCCAGTATTGGGGACGAAGAGACCCAGTACTTC.

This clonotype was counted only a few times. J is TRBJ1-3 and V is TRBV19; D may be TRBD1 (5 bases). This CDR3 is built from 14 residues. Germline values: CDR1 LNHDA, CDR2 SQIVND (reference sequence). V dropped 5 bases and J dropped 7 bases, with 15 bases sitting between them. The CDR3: CASSSGLGWNTIYF. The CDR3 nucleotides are TGTGCCAGTAGTTCGGGGCTTGGCTGGAACACCATATATTTT.

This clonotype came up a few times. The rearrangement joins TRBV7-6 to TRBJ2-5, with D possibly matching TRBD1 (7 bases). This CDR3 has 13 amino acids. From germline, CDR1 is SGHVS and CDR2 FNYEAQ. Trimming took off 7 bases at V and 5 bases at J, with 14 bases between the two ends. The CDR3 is CASKEGARETQYF. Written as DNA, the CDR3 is TGTGCCAGCAAGGAGGGGGCGAGGGAGACCCAGTACTTC.

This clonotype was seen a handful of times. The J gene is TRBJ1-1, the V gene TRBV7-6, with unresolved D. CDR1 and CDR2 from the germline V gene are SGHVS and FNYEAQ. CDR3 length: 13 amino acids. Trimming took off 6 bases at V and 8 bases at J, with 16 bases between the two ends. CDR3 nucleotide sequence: TGTGCCAGCAGACCAACCGAGAACGGAGAAGCTTTCTTT. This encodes CASRPTENGEAFF. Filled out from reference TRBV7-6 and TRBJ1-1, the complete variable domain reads GAGVSQSPRYKVTKRGQDVALRCDPISGHVSLYWYRQALGQGPEFLTYFNYEAQQDKSGLPNDRFSAERPEGSISTLTIQRTEQRDSAMYRCASRPTENGEAFFGQGTRLTVV.

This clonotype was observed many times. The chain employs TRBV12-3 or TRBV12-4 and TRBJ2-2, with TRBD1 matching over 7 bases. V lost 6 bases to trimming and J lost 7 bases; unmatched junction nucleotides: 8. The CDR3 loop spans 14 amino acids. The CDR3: CASSLRGPVGELFF. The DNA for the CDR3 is TGTGCCAGCAGCCTTAGGGGGCCCGTCGGGGAGCTGTTTTTT.

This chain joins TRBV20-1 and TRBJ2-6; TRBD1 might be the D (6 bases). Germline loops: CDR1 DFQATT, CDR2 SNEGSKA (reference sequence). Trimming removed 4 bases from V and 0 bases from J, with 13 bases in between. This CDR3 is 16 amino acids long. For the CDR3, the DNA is TGCAGTGCTATGAACACAGGGTACTCTGGGGCCAACGTCCTGACTTTC. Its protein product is CSAMNTGYSGANVLTF.

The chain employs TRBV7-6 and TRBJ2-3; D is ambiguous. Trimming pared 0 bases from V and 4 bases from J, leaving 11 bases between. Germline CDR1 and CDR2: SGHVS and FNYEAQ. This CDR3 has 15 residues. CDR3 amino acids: CASSLAPVRSDTQYF. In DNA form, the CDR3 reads TGTGCCAGCAGCTTAGCGCCCGTGAGGTCAGATACGCAGTATTTT.